The rows below give T cell receptor beta chains drawn from one sample of a study of persistence of HIV-infected CD4 T cells. These receptors' targets are unknown. Measured with immunoSEQ multiplex PCR; TCRdb has only the in-frame clones, and not every one. The sample holds 44,000 or so clones, approximately 90% seen once. The starting material was CD4+ T cells sorted from PBMCs after roughly 18-hour stimulation, obtained from a patient who received antiretroviral therapy. These receptors were taken from an adult man with HIV who was CMV-seropositive. The CDR3 runs from the conserved cysteine through the conserved F or W. The D gene is left open where the match is weak. The size entry is marked missing in some rows and otherwise reads once, few, many or a size class.

clone size	J gene	V gene	D gene	CDR3 protein	CDR3 DNA
NA	TRBJ1-6	TRBV14	NA	CASSQRTGSSYNSPLHF	TGTGCCAGCAGCCAGAGGACGGGGAGCTCCTATAATTCACCCCTCCACTTT
NA	TRBJ2-7	TRBV28	NA	CASSLDRLGWYYEQYF	TGTGCCAGCAGTTTAGATCGGCTAGGTTGGTACTACGAGCAGTACTTC
NA	TRBJ1-2	TRBV5-1	NA	CASSFYTSYGYTF	TGCGCCAGCAGCTTTTACACGAGCTATGGCTACACCTTC
NA	TRBJ2-2	TRBV6-4	TRBD1	CASREDRVTGELFF	TGTGCCAGCAGGGAAGACAGGGTCACCGGGGAGCTGTTTTTT
few	TRBJ1-5	TRBV25-1	NA	CASSLPGANRPQHF	TGTGCCAGCAGTCTCCCCGGGGCCAATCGGCCCCAGCATTTT
medium-sized	TRBJ2-1	TRBV19	NA	CASSLMDSSYNEQFF	TGTGCCAGTAGTCTCATGGACAGCTCCTACAATGAGCAGTTCTTC
once	TRBJ1-1	TRBV2	NA	CASTRGQGGDMNTEAFF	TGTGCCAGCACCCGGGGGCAGGGTGGGGATATGAACACTGAAGCTTTCTTT
NA	TRBJ2-3	TRBV7-3	TRBD2	CASSPTSGGLGTDTQYF	TGTGCCAGCAGCCCGACTAGCGGGGGTCTGGGCACAGATACGCAGTATTTT
NA	TRBJ2-7	TRBV2	NA	CASSGRSSYRGEQYF	TGTGCCAGCAGTGGGCGGTCATCCTACCGGGGGGAGCAGTACTTC
NA	TRBJ2-3	TRBV6-5	TRBD2	CASTSGEGRGRTQYF	TGTGCCAGCACCTCTGGGGAGGGGAGGGGTAGAACGCAGTATTTT
NA	TRBJ2-3	TRBV24-1	NA	CATSETGYTDTQYF	TGTGCCACCAGTGAGACAGGATACACAGATACGCAGTATTTT
NA	TRBJ2-3	TRBV12-3/TRBV12-4	NA	CASSLRDTQYF	TGTGCCAGCAGTTTGAGAGATACGCAGTATTTT
NA	TRBJ2-3	TRBV4-2	NA	CASSGSPGHPPDTQYF	TGTGCCAGCAGTGGGTCTCCGGGACACCCGCCAGATACGCAGTATTTT
NA	TRBJ1-2	TRBV5-5	NA	CASSLGQGVNYGYTF	TGTGCCAGCAGCTTGGGGCAAGGGGTTAACTATGGCTACACCTTC
NA	TRBJ1-5	TRBV27	NA	CASSGQLDQPQHF	TGTGCCAGCAGTGGACAGCTGGATCAGCCCCAGCATTTT
few	TRBJ2-1	TRBV7-3	TRBD2	CASSHGLAGWNEQFF	TGTGCCAGCAGCCATGGACTAGCGGGGTGGAATGAGCAGTTCTTC
NA	TRBJ2-5	TRBV28	TRBD1	CASSSVGQGKKTQYF	TGTGCCAGCAGTTCAGTCGGACAGGGCAAAAAGACCCAGTACTTC
NA	TRBJ2-3	TRBV3-1/TRBV3-2	TRBD2	CASSQGRSYSGGLTDTQYF	TGTGCCAGCAGCCAAGGACGGTCCTATAGCGGGGGGCTCACAGATACGCAGTATTTT
NA	TRBJ1-3	TRBV23-1	TRBD1	CASSTPPSRDRAWASGNTIYF	TGCGCCAGCAGTACCCCTCCGTCCCGTGACAGGGCCTGGGCTTCTGGAAACACCATATATTTT
NA	TRBJ2-5	TRBV3-1/TRBV3-2	NA	CASSQATAQETQYF	TGTGCCAGCAGCCAAGCGACAGCTCAAGAGACCCAGTACTTC
NA	TRBJ1-6	TRBV5-1	NA	CASSNGLASYNSPLHF	TGCGCCAGCAGCAACGGATTAGCCTCCTATAATTCACCCCTCCACTTT
once	TRBJ2-7	TRBV5-4	NA	CASSNVRGWGSEQYF	TGTGCCAGCAGCAACGTCAGGGGTTGGGGGAGCGAGCAGTACTTC
NA	TRBJ1-3	TRBV7-8	NA	CASSLEGRGGGNTIYF	TGTGCCAGCAGCTTAGAAGGCAGGGGCGGAGGAAACACCATATATTTT
NA	TRBJ2-3	TRBV2	NA	CASSEGEKNTQYF	TGTGCCAGCAGTGAAGGGGAGAAGAATACGCAGTATTTT
NA	TRBJ1-5	TRBV10-2	NA	CASRPGPRGNQPQHF	TGCGCCAGCAGACCGGGACCCCGGGGCAATCAGCCCCAGCATTTT
NA	TRBJ1-2	TRBV19	TRBD1	CASQGADYGYTF	TGTGCCAGTCAGGGGGCGGACTATGGCTACACCTTC
NA	TRBJ2-1	TRBV10-1	TRBD2	CASSESGRGGVKAKFF	TGCGCCAGCAGTGAGTCGGGGCGGGGGGGCGTTAAGGCGAAGTTCTTC
few	TRBJ2-3	TRBV29-1	NA	CSVEAGVGGTDTQYF	TGCAGCGTTGAAGCGGGGGTTGGGGGCACAGATACGCAGTATTTT
NA	TRBJ1-1	TRBV5-1	NA	CASSLAARSLGGTEAFF	TGCGCCAGCAGCTTGGCGGCGCGATCTTTGGGGGGCACTGAAGCTTTCTTT
NA	TRBJ2-6	TRBV24-1	TRBD1	CAAGQGVSGANVLTF	TGTGCCGCGGGACAGGGGGTTTCTGGGGCCAACGTCCTGACTTTC
NA	TRBJ1-5	TRBV1	NA	CTSSQDPRDLPQHF	TGCACCAGCAGCCAAGACCCCAGGGATTTGCCCCAGCATTTT
NA	TRBJ1-5	TRBV19	NA	CASSIARGGNQPQHF	TGTGCCAGTAGTATAGCGAGGGGCGGCAATCAGCCCCAGCATTTT